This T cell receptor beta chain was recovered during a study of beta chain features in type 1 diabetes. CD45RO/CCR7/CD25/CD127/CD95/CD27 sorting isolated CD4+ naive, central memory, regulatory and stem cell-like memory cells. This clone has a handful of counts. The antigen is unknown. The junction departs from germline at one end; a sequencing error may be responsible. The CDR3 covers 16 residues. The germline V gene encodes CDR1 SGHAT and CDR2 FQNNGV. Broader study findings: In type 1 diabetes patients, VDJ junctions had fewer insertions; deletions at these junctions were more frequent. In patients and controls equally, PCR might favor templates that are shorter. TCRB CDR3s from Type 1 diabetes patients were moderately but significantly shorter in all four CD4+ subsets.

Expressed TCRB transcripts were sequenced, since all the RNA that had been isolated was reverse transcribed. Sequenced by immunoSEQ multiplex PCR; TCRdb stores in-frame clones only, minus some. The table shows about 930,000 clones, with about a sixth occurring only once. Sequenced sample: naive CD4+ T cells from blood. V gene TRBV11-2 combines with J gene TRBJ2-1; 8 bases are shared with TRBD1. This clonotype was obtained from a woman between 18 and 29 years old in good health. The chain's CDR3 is CASRGRGGTAYNEQFF. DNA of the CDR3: TGTGCTAGCAGGGGGCGGGGCGGGACTGCCTACAATGAGCAGTTCTTC.